This T cell receptor beta chain was sequenced for a study of T-cell reconstitution after alpha-beta-depleted transplantation in children. This clonotype was detected ten times or more. Construction of the TCRbeta library involved unique molecular identifiers. TCRdb fed the PCR reads into MiXCR, producing one record per CDR3 protein. The repertoire holds about 240,000 distinct CDR3 sequences, with 9.5% to 15% as singletons. CDR1 is SEHNR and CDR2 is FQNEAQ in the germline V gene (reference sequence). The CDR3 totals 15 residues. V dropped 5 bases and J dropped 5 bases, with 18 bases sitting between them.

Sequencing was performed on PBMCs from the stem cell graft donor, taken from the stem cell graft. The rearrangement links TRBV7-9 to TRBJ2-5; no definite D call. The clonotype originates from a human donor who donated a stem cell graft to a child with acute lymphoblastic leukemia. The CDR3 loop is CASSPSANPRETQYF. The CDR3 DNA is TGTGCCAGCAGCCCCTCAGCCAATCCTCGGGAGACCCAGTACTTC.